The 19 T cell receptor beta chains below all came from one sample that was sequenced in a study of Ad26.COV2.S vaccination and SARS-CoV-2 variants. The table came from immunoSEQ multiplex PCR; TCRdb's copy has only in-frame clones and leaves some out. The table includes some 270,000 clones, around nine tenths detected once. The treatment: approximately 18 received Ad26.COV2.S at low or high dose, single or two shots; roughly five received placebo; per-sample allocation not given. Day 63 after the first vaccine or placebo injection was the time point for sampling. Sequencing used peripheral blood, obtained in a trial of Ad26.COV2.S vaccine versus placebo. The receptor set was obtained from a person between 18 and 65 years old who received the Ad26.COV2.S COVID-19 vaccine or a placebo.

The V call is TRBV29-1, the J call TRBJ1-2; tentative D call: TRBD1 (6 bases). Germline CDR1 and CDR2: SQVTM and ANQGSEA. CDR3 size: 12 residues. V lost 3 bases and J 7 bases, leaving 12 bases between the germline ends. The CDR3, as DNA: TGCAGCGTTGAGAGCGGGGGCAGTGGCTACACCTTC. Protein: CSVESGGSGYTF.

CDR3 protein: CASTAGGMNTEAFF. The CDR3, as DNA: TGTGCCAGCACCGCAGGGGGTATGAACACTGAAGCTTTCTTT. This sequence joins TRBV19 and TRBJ1-1, with TRBD1 matching over 7 bases. Germline V lookup: CDR1 LNHDA, CDR2 SQIVND (reference sequence). V lost 9 bases to trimming and J lost 0 bases; unmatched junction nucleotides: 7. The CDR3 is 14 residues long.

V and J are TRBV5-4 and TRBJ1-6; 7 positions agree with TRBD1. With V trimmed by 0 bases and J by 6 bases, 9 bases remained unmatched. CDR3 length equals 17 residues. The germline V gene encodes CDR1 SGHNT and CDR2 YYREEE (reference sequence). The CDR3 coding sequence is TGTGCCAGCAGCTTGGTAACAGGGGCGATGAGTAATTCACCCCTCCACTTT. Translating gives CASSLVTGAMSNSPLHF.

The CDR3 loop is CASRYSGGLEQYF. CDR3 DNA: TGTGCCAGCAGATATAGCGGGGGGCTAGAGCAGTACTTC. The genes are TRBV12-3 or TRBV12-4 and TRBJ2-7, with TRBD2 matching 10 bases. CDR3 length: 13 amino acids. V lost 6 bases, J lost 7 bases, and 6 bases stayed unmatched.

The chain carries TRBV6-5 and TRBJ1-4; 7 nucleotides agree with TRBD1. The trim removed 4 bases at V and 8 bases at J, leaving 10 bases unmatched. In germline, CDR1 is MNHEY, CDR2 SVGAGI. The CDR3 totals 15 residues. For the CDR3, the DNA is TGTGCCAGCAGTTCGGTAGGGGGCGACGGAGAAAAACTGTTTTTT. It translates to CASSSVGGDGEKLFF.

This chain connects TRBV19 to TRBJ2-7, with 8 nucleotides matching TRBD2. J lost 4 bases, V lost 3 bases, and 8 bases had no gene match. The CDR3 is made up of 15 amino acids. Germline lookup yields CDR1 LNHDA and CDR2 SQIVND (reference sequence). The CDR3 nucleotides read TGTGCCAGTAGTATCTTTGGGACTAGAGGTTACGAGCAGTACTTC. The encoded protein is CASSIFGTRGYEQYF.

CDR3 coding DNA: TGTGCCAGCAGCCAGCGCGGACAGCTTTATTACAATGAGCAGTTCTTC. Amino acid sequence: CASSQRGQLYYNEQFF. J is TRBJ2-1 and V is TRBV3-1 (or the pseudogene TRBV3-2), with a weak D call TRBD1 (6 bases). The CDR3 is 16 residues long. Looked up from germline, CDR1 is LGHDT and CDR2 is YNNKEL (reference sequence). Trimming pared 3 bases from V and 4 bases from J, leaving 16 bases between.

The V call is TRBV7-2, the J call TRBJ1-6; a possible D gene is TRBD1 (6 bases). Deletions cut 5 bases from V and 9 bases from J, with 20 bases between. This CDR3 contains 16 residues. The germline V gene encodes CDR1 SGHTA and CDR2 FQGNSA. The CDR3 region has the DNA TGTGCCAGCAGCCCTAGTCCGTCAGGGGCGGGTTCACCCCTCCACTTT. Its protein product is CASSPSPSGAGSPLHF.

The chain links TRBV6-2 or TRBV6-3 to TRBJ2-3; the match to TRBD2 covers 11 bases. CDR3 length: 20 amino acids. CDR1 is MNHEY and CDR2 is SVGEGT in the germline V gene. Trimming cost V 0 bases and J 0 bases; bases outside gene matches: 11. The CDR3 sequence is CASSYSDSSGGLSSTDTQYF. CDR3 bases: TGTGCCAGCAGTTACTCGGATTCTAGCGGGGGGTTGTCTAGCACAGATACGCAGTATTTT.

This sequence joins TRBV2 and TRBJ1-1, with unresolved D. CDR1 is SNHLY and CDR2 is FYNNEI in the germline V gene. V was trimmed by 2 bases and J by 3 bases, leaving 7 bases between them. CDR3 size: 13 residues. The chain's CDR3 is CASSETQDTEAFF. The CDR3 DNA reads as TGTGCCAGCAGTGAAACGCAGGACACTGAAGCTTTCTTT.

The rearrangement uses TRBV6-5 and TRBJ2-3; D is possibly TRBD2 (6 bases). From germline, CDR1 is MNHEY and CDR2 SVGAGI. Trimming took off 5 bases at V and 6 bases at J, with 12 bases between the two ends. The CDR3 spans 13 residues. CDR3 sequence reads: CASSKRLVDTQYF. The CDR3, as DNA: TGTGCCAGCAGTAAACGACTAGTCGATACGCAGTATTTT.

The V and J genes are TRBV18 and TRBJ2-3; D is unclear. The CDR3 spans 13 residues. CDR1 is KGHSH, CDR2 LQKENI, per germline. V dropped 3 bases and J dropped 4 bases, with 8 bases sitting between them. The CDR3 spells CASSPVKPDTQYF. As DNA, the CDR3 is TGTGCCAGCTCACCCGTAAAACCAGATACGCAGTATTTT.

CDR3 nucleotide sequence: TGTGCCAGCAGCTCGGGACTGCAAGAGACCCAGTACTTC. Encoded protein: CASSSGLQETQYF. The chain couples TRBV11-2 to TRBJ2-5; possible D gene TRBD2, 6 bases. The CDR3 spans 13 residues. The germline V gene encodes CDR1 SGHAT and CDR2 FQNNGV. V was shortened by 4 bases and J by 2 bases, with 8 bases between the two germline ends.

This clone was observed once. This chain links TRBV2 with TRBJ1-5; TRBD1 aligns across 10 bases. J gave up 5 bases and V 8 bases, and 6 bases lay outside the gene matches. The CDR3 runs to 14 residues. Germline V lookup: CDR1 SNHLY, CDR2 FYNNEI. This chain's CDR3 is CASSRQGADQPQHF. The CDR3 DNA sequence: TGTGCCAGCTCCCGACAGGGGGCGGATCAGCCCCAGCATTTT.

In its sample, this clone was seen a few times. The chain employs TRBV6-6 and TRBJ1-6; 7 bases are shared with TRBD1. CDR1 and CDR2 from the germline V gene are MNHNY and SVGAGI (reference sequence). The CDR3 spans 14 residues. Trimming at V came to 3 bases and at J to 5 bases, leaving 1 base not matched to a gene. The CDR3 loop reads CASSYQGDNSPLHF. DNA for the CDR3: TGTGCCAGCAGTTATCAGGGGGATAATTCACCCCTCCACTTT.

The chain joins TRBV18 to TRBJ1-6, with D possibly TRBD1 on 6 matching bases. Germline loops: CDR1 KGHSH, CDR2 LQKENI. Trimming left V 2 bases short and J 7 bases short, with 12 bases between. The CDR3 loop spans 15 amino acids. This CDR3 reads CASSPSGQVNSPLHF. In DNA form, the CDR3 reads TGTGCCAGCTCACCATCGGGACAAGTAAATTCACCCCTCCACTTT.

The chain recombines TRBV2 with TRBJ2-1; maybe TRBD2 (7 bases). The CDR3 spans 16 residues. Germline CDR1 reads SNHLY; CDR2 reads FYNNEI. V was pared by 8 bases and J by 3 bases, with 20 bases between. The CDR3 nucleotides are TGTGCCAGCTCCCTTGGGGGCGGGGGAATCTACAATGAGCAGTTCTTC. Translation gives CASSLGGGGIYNEQFF.

The chain carries TRBV7-3 and TRBJ2-5; no clear D gene. This CDR3 region has 14 residues. Germline V CDR1 and CDR2: SGHTA, FQGTGA. The V gene lost 5 bases and the J gene lost 2 bases, with 12 bases spanning the gap. The CDR3 reads CASSPGYLQETQYF. For the CDR3, the DNA is TGTGCCAGCAGCCCCGGGTACCTACAAGAGACCCAGTACTTC.

The V and J genes are TRBV4-1 and TRBJ2-2; D is unresolved. Germline V gene data show CDR1 as MGHRA and CDR2 as YSYEKL. The CDR3 spans 16 residues. V gave up 3 bases and J gave up 2 bases, with 13 bases separating them. The CDR3 region is CASSHHPLTNTGELFF. CDR3 coding DNA: TGCGCCAGCAGCCATCACCCGCTTACAAACACCGGGGAGCTGTTTTTT.